This TCR beta chain was found in a study of T-cell memory formation after mild COVID-19. The study, taken as a whole, reports: Clones which contracted sat mainly in CM and EM if CD4+, and in EMRA if CD8+.

J lost 4 bases, V lost 3 bases, and 3 bases had no gene match. This CDR3 is 15 amino acids long. Germline values: CDR1 SGHNT, CDR2 YYREEE (reference sequence). As regards this clonotype: The antigen is undetermined.

Researchers used 5'RACE with constant-segment primers to make TCR alpha and TCR beta cDNA libraries that carry sample barcodes and UMIs. TCRdb recomputed calls from the 5' RACE reads with MiXCR, one row per CDR3 protein. The data show 250,000 to 350,000 distinct CDR3 sequences, about a sixth seen once. This TCR derives from a man aged 18 to 30 who had mild COVID-19 (a few samples of this study predate the infection). Cell type and time point are not known. The chain couples TRBV5-4 to TRBJ2-2; 10 nucleotides agree with TRBD2. Sequencing used PBMCs or a T cell subset sorted from them (not recorded which). CDR3 loop: CASSSSGGATGELFF. As DNA, the CDR3 is TGTGCCAGCAGCTCGAGCGGGGGGGCCACCGGGGAGCTGTTTTTT. Based on the CDR3 plus reference TRBV5-4 and TRBJ2-2, the full variable domain is ETGVTQSPTHLIKTRGQQVTLRCSSQSGHNTVSWYQQALGQGPQFIFQYYREEENGRGNFPPRFSGLQFPNYSSELNVNALELDDSALYLCASSSSGGATGELFFGEGSRLTVL.